This T cell receptor beta chain originates from a study of OX40 agonist ivuxolimab in advanced cancers. The repertoire was sequenced with immunoSEQ multiplex PCR; TCRdb's copy has only in-frame clones and lacks some. The table shows approximately 68,000 clones, with about nine tenths occurring only once. The V and J ends lost 1 base and 0 bases respectively, with 13 bases between them. The CDR3 consists of 16 residues. Germline assignment: CDR1 SQVTM and CDR2 ANQGSEA. The TCR originated in an adult with an advanced solid tumor such as melanoma, head and neck, liver or kidney cancer. The chain links TRBV29-1 to TRBJ1-5; D remains unclear. Sample: CD4+ or CD8+ T cells sorted from blood, taken in a trial of the OX40 agonist ivuxolimab. The CDR3 DNA sequence: TGCAGCGTTGAAGTACGGGCAGGCGATAGCAATCAGCCCCAGCATTTT. Amino acid sequence: CSVEVRAGDSNQPQHF.